This passage covers 2 T cell receptor beta chains from one sample sequenced in a study of blood T cells in healthy people across ages. A second roughly 7 to 11 cycle PCR used barcoded and J-beta primers. TCRdb ran MiXCR on the 5' RACE reads and lists one entry per CDR3 protein. The sample lists about 1.4 million distinct CDR3 sequences, approximately 59% occurring once. The source material was blood. The receptors shown here come from a man between 18 and 35 years old in good health.

The rearrangement links TRBV5-5 to TRBJ2-1; perhaps TRBD1 as D (5 bases). Germline-derived CDR1 and CDR2 are SGHKS and YYEKEE (reference sequence). The V end lost 0 bases, the J end lost 1 base, and 14 bases lay between the germline ends. There are 17 residues in the CDR3. The CDR3 region is CASSLGLGLVSYNEQFF. CDR3 coding DNA: TGTGCCAGCAGCTTGGGGTTGGGGCTAGTTTCCTACAATGAGCAGTTCTTC. Variable domain in full (rest from reference TRBV5-5 and TRBJ2-1): DAGVTQSPTHLIKTRGQQVTLRCSPISGHKSVSWYQQVLGQGPQFIFQYYEKEERGRGNFPDRFSARQFPNYSSELNVNALLLGDSALYLCASSLGLGLVSYNEQFFGPGTRLTVL.

The J gene is TRBJ2-7, the V gene TRBV5-1; tentative D call: TRBD1 (6 bases). The CDR3 totals 15 residues. The V end lost 5 bases, the J end lost 3 bases, and 18 bases lay between the germline ends. The germline V gene has CDR1 SGHRS and CDR2 YFSETQ. The CDR3 DNA reads as TGCGCCAGCAGTTTCGGACAGCACATAAACTACGAGCAGTACTTC. Amino acids: CASSFGQHINYEQYF.